The clone carrying this T cell receptor beta chain has only a few counts. TCRdb recomputed calls from the RT-PCR reads with MiXCR, one row per CDR3 protein. Among 650,000 to 800,000 distinct CDR3 sequences, approximately 15% were seen once, and the ten largest hold 3.6%. CDR3 length: 13 amino acids. CDR1 and CDR2 from the germline V gene are ENHRY and SYGVKD. V was cut by 4 bases and J by 2 bases, with 6 bases left in between. The TCR sequence derives from a female donor in good health, serving as a healthy control. The sequenced sample was memory CD4+ T cells from blood. The rearrangement uses TRBV10-3 and TRBJ1-5, with D unclear. The CDR3 region is CAISGGGNQPQHF. CDR3 DNA: TGTGCCATCAGTGGTGGGGGCAATCAGCCCCAGCATTTT.